The 19 T cell receptor beta chains below come from one sample, sequenced in a study of T cells in women clearing cervical HPV infection. The data were produced by immunoSEQ multiplex PCR, yet TCRdb's version contains in-frame clones alone and is incomplete. The sample's table shows around 46,000 clones. The sequenced sample was blood buffy coat. Receptors were obtained from a woman aged 18 to 69 with a cervical HPV16 infection that either progressed to CIN3+ or cleared (not recorded which).

The CDR3 spells CASSAQEKLFF. The covered CDR3 bases are TGTGCCAGCAGTGCACAGGAAAAA. The V and J genes are TRBV2 and TRBJ1-4; D call uncertain. The CDR3 is cut off 3 residues early in the read; its end comes from the germline J gene. The CDR3 is made up of 11 amino acids. The V gene lost 4 bases and the J gene lost 8 bases, with 5 bases spanning the gap. CDR1 and CDR2 (germline): SNHLY, FYNNEI.

The CDR3 loop reads CAISESGGSYEQYF. The sequenced part of the CDR3 DNA is TGTGCCATCAGTGAGTCAGGGGGCTCCTACGAG. The chain employs TRBV10-3 and TRBJ2-7; D is perhaps TRBD1 (6 bases). The read ends 3 residues early relative to the CDR3; the germline J gene fills the gap. The V end was cut by 0 bases, the J end by 0 bases, with 6 bases between. The CDR3 has 14 residues. Per germline, CDR1 ENHRY and CDR2 SYGVKD.

To note about this clone: The CDR3 end lies 3 residues beyond the end of the read and is filled in from the germline J gene. The rearrangement joins TRBV20-1 to TRBJ2-6; D remains ambiguous. V shed 0 bases and J shed 1 base, with 16 bases lying between them. CDR1 and CDR2 (germline): DFQATT, SNEGSKA (reference sequence). The CDR3 length is 18 residues. The DNA read from the CDR3 is TGCAGTGCTAGAGATTCCTCCGGGTTGGGTTCTGGGGCCAACGTC. It translates to CSARDSSGLGSGANV. The complete CDR3 protein is CSARDSSGLGSGANVLTF.

As for this clone: The read finishes 3 residues shy of the CDR3 end, and the germline J gene is used to complete it. The chain combines TRBV12-3 or TRBV12-4 with TRBJ1-4; a weak D match, TRBD1 (6 bases). The V gene lost 6 bases and the J gene lost 5 bases, with 16 bases spanning the gap. CDR3 length: 15 residues. The CDR3: CASRSQGHTNEKLFF. The CDR3 bases that were read are TGTGCCAGCAGGTCCCAGGGGCACACAAATGAAAAA.

The CDR3 bases that were read are TGTGCCTCTACTTCAGGGGCGTCCCGCTATGGC. This sequence encodes CASTSGASRYG. The whole CDR3 protein reads CASTSGASRYGYTF. This chain uses TRBV7-8 with TRBJ1-2, with D tentatively TRBD1 (6 bases). Read sequence stops 3 residues before the CDR3 end, and the germline J gene provides the missing end. Trimming shortened V by 11 bases and J by 4 bases, and 20 bases separated the two germline ends. CDR1 is SGHVS and CDR2 is FQNEAQ in the germline V gene. The CDR3 is 14 residues long.

Turning to this clone: With the read ending 3 residues before the CDR3 end, the germline J gene is used to fill in that end. The genes are TRBV19 and TRBJ1-1, with a weak D call TRBD1 (6 bases). Germline V lookup: CDR1 LNHDA, CDR2 SQIVND (reference sequence). The CDR3 sequence is 12 residues long. V lost 2 bases to trimming and J lost 5 bases, with 6 bases between them. The covered CDR3 bases are TGTGCCAGTAGTATAAGGGGGACTGAA. This gives the protein CASSIRGTE. The complete CDR3 sequence is CASSIRGTEAFF.

Worth noting for this clone: The sequence runs out 3 residues before the end of the CDR3; the remainder is reconstructed from the germline J gene. This chain links TRBV5-1 with TRBJ2-4; 8 bases match TRBD2. The CDR3 contains 14 residues. With V trimmed by 7 bases and J by 2 bases, 5 bases remained unmatched. Germline CDR1 SGHRS, CDR2 YFSETQ. Incomplete CDR3 DNA: TGCGCCAGCGCGGGGGGAGAGACCAAAAACATT. It yields the protein CASAGGETKNI. The full-length CDR3 reads as CASAGGETKNIQYF.

Concerning this clone: The read ends 3 residues early relative to the CDR3; the germline J gene fills the gap. The rearrangement uses TRBV7-3 and TRBJ2-1; 10 nucleotides align to TRBD1. J was trimmed by 4 bases and V by 5 bases; bases with no gene match: 5. CDR1 and CDR2 (germline): SGHTA, FQGTGA. The CDR3 runs 15 residues. CDR3 amino acids: CASSRDRGPYNEQFF. The CDR3 bases that were read are TGTGCCAGCAGCCGGGACAGGGGACCATACAATGAG. Combining the CDR3 with reference TRBV7-3 and TRBJ2-1 gives the whole variable domain GAGVSQTPSNKVTEKGKYVELRCDPISGHTALYWYRQSLGQGPEFLIYFQGTGAADDSGLPNDRFFAVRPEGSVSTLKIQRTERGDSAVYLCASSRDRGPYNEQFFGPGTRLTVL.

Note on this clone: The CDR3 goes on 3 residues after the read ends, and that part is filled in from the germline J gene. V and J are TRBV6-1 and TRBJ2-7, with 7 bases aligning to TRBD2. Germline trimming cut 1 base from V and 2 bases from J; bases unmatched to any gene: 2. The CDR3 consists of 14 residues. The germline CDR1 and CDR2 sequences are MNHNS and SASEGT. The CDR3 DNA, read in part, is TGTGCCAGCAGTGAAGGGGGGGGTCCCTACGAG. Amino acid sequence: CASSEGGGPYE. The entire CDR3 protein reads CASSEGGGPYEQYF.

CDR3 residues: CASSSVYEQYF. The CDR3 DNA, read in part, is TGTGCCAGCAGCTCAGTCTACGAG. This chain links TRBV11-2 with TRBJ2-7; D not resolved. The CDR3 extends 3 residues past the end of the read, so its final part is completed from the germline J gene. The CDR3 is made up of 11 amino acids. The germline V gene has CDR1 SGHAT and CDR2 FQNNGV. V was trimmed by 4 bases and J by 3 bases, leaving 4 bases between them.

In the case of this clone: Sequencing ends 3 residues short of the CDR3 end; the germline J gene provides the rest. The rearrangement joins TRBV7-9 to TRBJ1-2; D uncertain. The CDR3 has 11 residues. Germline V CDR1 and CDR2: SEHNR, FQNEAQ (reference sequence). Partial CDR3 DNA: TGTGCCAGCAGTCTGTACTACGAC. Translated: CASSLYYD. The entire CDR3 protein reads CASSLYYDYTF.

In regard to this clone: The read gets to within 3 residues of the CDR3 end, and the germline J gene fills in the rest. This chain joins TRBV29-1 and TRBJ2-7; 9 bases match TRBD1. V shed 4 bases and J 1 base; nucleotides not matched to a gene: 5. CDR1 is SQVTM and CDR2 is ANQGSEA in the germline V gene. The CDR3 has 14 residues. The CDR3: CSVGRDRVSYEQYF. CDR3 DNA, as far as it was read: TGCAGCGTTGGCCGGGACAGGGTTTCCTACGAG.

A note on this clone: The read falls 3 residues short of the CDR3 end, and the missing part is taken from the germline J gene. The chain uses TRBV6-2 or TRBV6-3 and TRBJ2-1; D possibly corresponds to TRBD2 (6 bases). Trimming shortened V by 8 bases and J by 5 bases, and 16 bases separated the two germline ends. CDR1 MNHEY and CDR2 SVGEGT come from the germline V gene. This CDR3 comprises 14 residues. The chain's CDR3 is CASAFLASHNEQFF. The CDR3 DNA, read in part, is TGTGCCAGCGCCTTTCTAGCGTCCCACAATGAG.

As regards this clone: Sequencing ends 3 residues short of the CDR3 end; the germline J gene provides the rest. The chain has TRBV19 and TRBJ2-2; D is possibly TRBD2 (6 bases). The CDR3 is 14 residues long. Germline CDR1 is LNHDA and CDR2 is SQIVND (reference sequence). V was pared by 5 bases and J by 5 bases, with 12 bases between. The CDR3 spells CASSSTSRTGELFF. The CDR3 bases that were read are TGTGCCAGTAGTTCGACTAGTCGGACCGGGGAG.

About this clone itself: At one of its ends the junction is not consistent with the germline gene, which may arise from a read error. The CDR3 end is not reached by the read, which stops 3 residues before it; the germline J gene fills it in. This chain joins TRBV7-7 and TRBJ2-3; possibly TRBD1 for D (6 bases). The CDR3 totals 13 residues. Germline V lookup: CDR1 SSHAT, CDR2 FNYEAQ (reference sequence). CDR3: CASSPGGTDTQYF. The CDR3 bases that were read are TGTGCTAGCAGCCCAGGGGGCACAGATACG.

Incomplete CDR3 DNA: TGCGCCAGCAGCTTGGGGACTTTTGTGGTCGGGGAACTAAATTCACCC. This sequence encodes CASSLGTFVVGELNSP. The entire CDR3 protein reads CASSLGTFVVGELNSPLHF. This chain links TRBV5-1 with TRBJ1-6; D is unresolved. Read data end 3 residues before the CDR3 end; the end is taken from the germline J gene. CDR1 is SGHRS, CDR2 YFSETQ, per germline. V lost 0 bases and J lost 7, with 23 bases in between. This CDR3 has 19 residues. Supplemented by reference TRBV5-1 and TRBJ1-6, the full variable domain reads KAGVTQTPRYLIKTRGQQVTLSCSPISGHRSVSWYQQTPGQGLQFLFEYFSETQRNKGNFPGRFSGRQFSNSRSEMNVSTLELGDSALYLCASSLGTFVVGELNSPLHFGNGTRLTVT.

CDR3 DNA (partial): TGTGCCTGGAGTGATACCGGGACTAGCGTTCCTTCG. Translation gives CAWSDTGTSVPS. The entire CDR3 is CAWSDTGTSVPSLFF. This rearrangement joins TRBV30 to TRBJ2-2; 10 positions match TRBD2. The read terminates 3 residues before the CDR3 end, so the remaining end is supplied by the germline J gene. CDR1 is GTSNPN and CDR2 is SVGIG in the germline V gene (reference sequence). The CDR3 has 15 amino acids.

To note about this clone: The same CDR3 also results from other DNA sequences found in this sample. Incomplete CDR3 DNA: TGTGCCAGCTCATCCGGGACAGGGGGGATCTCTGGAAACACC. Translation gives CASSSGTGGISGNT. The CDR3, in full, reads CASSSGTGGISGNTIYF. V gene TRBV18 combines with J gene TRBJ1-3, with 11 bases lining up with TRBD1. Read data end 3 residues before the CDR3 end; the end is taken from the germline J gene. There are 17 residues in the CDR3. Germline CDR1 KGHSH, CDR2 LQKENI. The V segment lost 5 bases and the J segment 0 bases; nucleotides outside the gene matches: 6.

Worth noting for this clone: The read terminates 3 residues ahead of where the CDR3 ends, so the germline J gene completes it. This sequence joins TRBV5-1 and TRBJ1-1; a possible D gene is TRBD1 (6 bases). The germline gives CDR1 SGHRS, CDR2 YFSETQ. Trimming took off 4 bases at V and 4 bases at J, with 14 bases between the two ends. The CDR3 spans 14 residues. The CDR3 here is CASSPQGRGTEAFF. CDR3 DNA (partial): TGCGCCAGCAGCCCGCAGGGCAGGGGCACTGAA.